This entry lists 8 T cell receptor beta chains sequenced from one sample in a study of cytomegalovirus exposure and HLA in healthy donors. 13 Jbeta primers and 60 Vbeta primers were used for the PCR. Sequenced by immunoSEQ multiplex PCR; TCRdb stores in-frame clones only, minus some. This sample carries some 150,000 clones, roughly 79% of them seen once, and the ten largest clones take around 0.7%. Sequenced sample: PBMCs. All receptors come from a male donor in good health and CMV-seronegative.

This chain links TRBV9 with TRBJ2-1; TRBD1 might be the D (6 bases). Trimming stripped 0 bases from V and 4 bases from J, with 23 bases between. CDR3 length equals 19 residues. Germline CDR1 and CDR2: SGDLS and YYNGEE. In DNA form, the CDR3 reads TGTGCCAGCAGCGTAGCTCCCTCCGACACAGGGACCCCTTACAATGAGCAGTTCTTC. It specifies CASSVAPSDTGTPYNEQFF.

This chain uses TRBV2 with TRBJ2-5, with 10 bases matching TRBD1. The CDR3 spans 15 residues. With 4 bases clipped from V and 7 bases from J, the junction kept 9 bases outside the gene matches. Germline V gene lookup returns CDR1 SNHLY and CDR2 FYNNEI. CDR3 nucleotides: TGTGCCAGCAGTGTGACGGACAGGGGGGCCGGGACCCAGTACTTC. Translation gives CASSVTDRGAGTQYF.

This CDR3 reads CASSEQQETQYF. The DNA of the CDR3 is TGTGCCAGCAGTGAACAGCAAGAGACCCAGTACTTC. This chain links TRBV2 with TRBJ2-5, with D unresolved. There are 12 residues in the CDR3. The V end lost 2 bases, the J end lost 2 bases, and 3 bases lay between the germline ends. CDR1 is SNHLY, CDR2 FYNNEI, per germline.

This clone was counted only a few times. V usage is TRBV4-1 and J usage is TRBJ1-5, with D tentatively TRBD1 (5 bases). V was cut by 1 base and J by 1 base, with 11 bases left in between. The CDR3 has 16 amino acids. Germline CDR1 and CDR2: MGHRA and YSYEKL. Here the CDR3 DNA reads TGCGCCAGCAGCCAAGTCGGGGGTTTAAGCAATCAGCCCCAGCATTTT. Translation: CASSQVGGLSNQPQHF.

Only a few counts were recorded for this clone. The chain recombines TRBV6-1 with TRBJ2-2; 11 positions match TRBD2. The CDR3 consists of 15 residues. V lost 0 bases and J lost 6; bases outside the gene matches: 0. CDR1 is MNHNS, CDR2 SASEGT, per germline. The CDR3 DNA reads TGTGCCAGCAGTGAAGCTAGCGGGGGGGCCGGGGAGCTGTTTTTT. The encoded protein is CASSEASGGAGELFF.

The rearrangement links TRBV27 to TRBJ2-2; 8 nucleotides align to TRBD1. J was trimmed by 0 bases and V by 4 bases; bases with no gene match: 1. Germline-derived CDR1 and CDR2 are MNHEY and SMNVEV (reference sequence). This CDR3 contains 15 residues. The CDR3 nucleotides are TGTGCCAGCAGTTCGGGACAGGCGAACACCGGGGAGCTGTTTTTT. It specifies CASSSGQANTGELFF.

With regard to this clone: Other nucleotide sequences from this sample produce the same CDR3. The chain combines TRBV27 with TRBJ1-1; D might be TRBD1 (6 bases). CDR1 MNHEY and CDR2 SMNVEV come from the germline V gene (reference sequence). The CDR3 loop spans 14 amino acids. Trimming stripped 2 bases from V and 2 bases from J, with 9 bases between. The CDR3 sequence is CASSLQGSNTEAFF. The CDR3 DNA reads as TGTGCCAGCAGTTTACAGGGGTCTAACACTGAAGCTTTCTTT.

The chain couples TRBV5-1 to TRBJ2-1; tentative D call: TRBD2 (6 bases). Germline-derived CDR1 and CDR2 are SGHRS and YFSETQ. Between the trimmed V and J ends, which lost 3 bases and 8 bases, there was a span of 12 bases. The CDR3 is 13 residues long. The CDR3 region has the DNA TGCGCCAGCAGCTGGGACTCGTACTATGAGCAGTTCTTC. As protein: CASSWDSYYEQFF.